This T cell receptor beta chain came from a study of blood T cell repertoires in COVID-19. Overall study context: COVID-19 samples from acute and convalescent phases originated in the United States, Italy and Spain. T cells, B-cell-depleted T cells, or PBMCs supplied cDNA or gDNA.

Source study methods: Reference gene primer amplification gave nucleated cell count estimates. Sequencing was performed with immunoSEQ multiplex PCR; in TCRdb, only in-frame clones are kept and a portion is missing. V and J calls and clone size follow that table, whereas D and trimming were derived from the DNA. The sample contains 130,000 to 150,000 clones, 85% of which appear only once. The CDR3 spans 14 residues. Per the germline V gene, CDR1 is KGHSH and CDR2 is LQKENI. Trimming stripped 4 bases from V and 2 bases from J, with 11 bases between. The TCR sequence derives from a woman aged 40 to 50 with active or convalescent COVID-19. This rearrangement joins TRBV18 to TRBJ1-2; D is possibly TRBD1 (5 bases). The sample comprised peripheral blood. The DNA of the CDR3 is TGTGCCAGCTCACGACAGTGGAGCAACTATGGCTACACCTTC. This sequence encodes CASSRQWSNYGYTF.